This TCR beta chain was profiled in a study of T cells in Graves' hyperthyroidism and ophthalmopathy. CDR3 length equals 16 residues. Trimming cost V 7 bases and J 0 bases, with 18 bases left between them. The germline CDR1 and CDR2 sequences are LNHDA and SQIVND (reference sequence). It was RNA transcripts that yielded the amplified TCR beta CDR3 regions. A set of HTBI primers served as the primers for a first-round RT-PCR of the TCR CDR3. TCRdb itself ran the multiplex PCR reads through MiXCR, one entry per CDR3 protein. This repertoire shows over 700,000 distinct CDR3 sequences, roughly 37% found once; its top ten account for approximately 8.7%.

The receptor was derived from a man between 18 and 35 years old with Graves' hyperthyroidism. V gene TRBV19 combines with J gene TRBJ1-2; a weak D match, TRBD1 (6 bases). The sample taken for sequencing was blood. CDR3 in amino acids: CASKPGAGRTNYGYTF. CDR3 nucleotides: TGTGCCAGTAAGCCGGGGGCAGGGAGGACTAACTATGGCTACACCTTC.